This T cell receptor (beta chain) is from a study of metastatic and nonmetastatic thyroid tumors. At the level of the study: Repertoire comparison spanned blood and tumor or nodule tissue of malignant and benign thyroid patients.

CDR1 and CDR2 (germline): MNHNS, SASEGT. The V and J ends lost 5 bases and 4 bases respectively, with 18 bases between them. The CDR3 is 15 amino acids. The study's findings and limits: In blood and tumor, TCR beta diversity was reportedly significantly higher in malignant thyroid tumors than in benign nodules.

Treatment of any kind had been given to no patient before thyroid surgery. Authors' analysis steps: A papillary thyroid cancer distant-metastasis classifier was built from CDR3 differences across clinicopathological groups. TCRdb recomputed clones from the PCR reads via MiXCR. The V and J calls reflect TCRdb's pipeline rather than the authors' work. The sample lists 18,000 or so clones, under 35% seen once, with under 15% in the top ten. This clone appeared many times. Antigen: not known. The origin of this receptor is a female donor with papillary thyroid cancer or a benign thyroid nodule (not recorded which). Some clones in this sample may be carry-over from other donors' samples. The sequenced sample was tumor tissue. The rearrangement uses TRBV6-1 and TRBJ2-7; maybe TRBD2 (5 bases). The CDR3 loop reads CASSNGAAGTYEQYF. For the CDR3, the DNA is TGTGCCAGCAGTAATGGAGCTGCGGGCACGTACGAGCAGTACTTC.